The clone carrying this TCR beta chain was recorded a few times. Antigen: not known. Trimming shortened V by 3 bases and J by 2 bases, and 11 bases separated the two germline ends. This CDR3 has 15 amino acids. Germline CDR1 and CDR2: LNHDA and SQIVND (reference sequence). The data are from a study of OX40 agonist ivuxolimab in advanced cancers. The overall study: Treatment of patients was with ivuxolimab, an agonistic anti-OX40 (CD134) antibody. The eligibility criteria allowed prior anti-PD-1, anti-PD-L1 or anti-CTLA-4 therapy, and approximately 40% had some.

Findings and limits, study-wide: At 0.1 to 3.0 mg/kg and by week 6, clonal expansion occurred in CD4+ and CD8+ blood T cells. Among some nonresponders, normalized T-cell clonal expansion was also low.

Data came from immunoSEQ multiplex PCR; TCRdb stores just in-frame clones and leaves some out. The table shows some 86,000 clones, with approximately 85% occurring only once. The rearrangement uses TRBV19 and TRBJ1-5; D is uncertain. This TCR derives from an adult with an advanced solid tumor such as melanoma, head and neck, liver or kidney cancer. The specimen comprised CD4+ or CD8+ T cells sorted from blood, sampled in a trial of the OX40 agonist ivuxolimab. The DNA for the CDR3 is TGTGCCAGTAGTATGTCGGGGATGGGCAATCAGCCCCAGCATTTT. It is translated as CASSMSGMGNQPQHF.